A single sample gave rise to the 14 T cell receptor beta chains below, sequenced in a study of shared clonotypes between healthy human individuals. This table comes from immunoSEQ multiplex PCR, and its TCRdb copy is limited to in-frame clones, with some not included. This sample has about 470,000 clones; 75% to 85% occur once, and the top ten carry less than 15%. The sequenced sample was PBMCs. These receptors all come from a middle-aged woman in good health. Some clones in this sample may be carry-over from other donors' samples.

The CDR3 reads CASSQVGVSDTQYF. DNA of the CDR3: TGTGCCAGCAGCCAAGTGGGGGTCTCAGATACGCAGTATTTT. This chain joins TRBV14 and TRBJ2-3; the D call may be TRBD1 or TRBD2 (5 bases each). The germline V and J ends were trimmed by 1 base and 4 bases, with 9 bases remaining between them. The germline CDR1 and CDR2 sequences are SGHDN and FVKESK. The CDR3 contains 14 residues. Filled out from reference TRBV14 and TRBJ2-3, the complete variable domain reads EAGVTQFPSHSVIEKGQTVTLRCDPISGHDNLYWYRRVMGKEIKFLLHFVKESKQDESGMPNNRFLAERTGGTYSTLKVQPAELEDSGVYFCASSQVGVSDTQYFGPGTRLTVL.

Only a few counts were recorded for this clone. The chain employs TRBV15 and TRBJ1-2; D is possibly TRBD1 (5 bases). This CDR3 has 13 residues. Trimming took 3 bases from V and 5 from J, leaving 10 bases between them. CDR1 LNHNV and CDR2 YYDKDF come from the germline V gene (reference sequence). The CDR3: CATSSGWGYGYTF. The CDR3, as DNA: TGTGCCACCAGCAGTGGGTGGGGGTATGGCTACACCTTC. The full variable domain, completed using reference TRBV15 and TRBJ1-2, is DAMVIQNPRYQVTQFGKPVTLSCSQTLNHNVMYWYQQKSSQAPKLLFHYYDKDFNNEADTPDNFQSRRPNTSFCFLDIRSPGLGDTAMYLCATSSGWGYGYTFGSGTRLTVV.

V gene TRBV5-1 combines with J gene TRBJ2-6; the D is unclear. Germline values: CDR1 SGHRS, CDR2 YFSETQ. The CDR3 extends over 16 amino acids. Trimming pared 0 bases from V and 3 bases from J, leaving 10 bases between. CDR3 sequence (DNA): TGCGCCAGCAGCTTGGGCAGTCCTGTTGGGGCCAACGTCCTGACTTTC. Its translation: CASSLGSPVGANVLTF.

V and J are TRBV29-1 and TRBJ2-3, with D perhaps TRBD1 (8 bases). The CDR3 has 14 residues. Germline CDR1 SQVTM, CDR2 ANQGSEA. V was cut by 5 bases and J by 1 base, with 13 bases left in between. CDR3 sequence (DNA): TGCAGCGTTACAGGGGGAGGGGGCACAGATACGCAGTATTTT. Amino acids: CSVTGGGGTDTQYF.

The chain uses TRBV30 and TRBJ2-4; no reliable D call. Germline V lookup: CDR1 GTSNPN, CDR2 SVGIG (reference sequence). Trimming took 3 bases from V and 5 from J, leaving 5 bases between them. This CDR3 has 11 residues. DNA for the CDR3: TGTGCCTGGAGCGATGAAAACATTCAGTACTTC. As protein: CAWSDENIQYF.

J is TRBJ2-7 and V is TRBV9; D is ambiguous. This CDR3 region has 13 residues. V was pared by 1 base and J by 2 bases, with 7 bases between. Germline CDR1 reads SGDLS; CDR2 reads YYNGEE. Here the CDR3 reads CASSVYPTYEQYF. The DNA for the CDR3 is TGTGCCAGCAGCGTATACCCCACCTACGAGCAGTACTTC.

V usage is TRBV7-3 and J usage is TRBJ2-5; D is possibly TRBD1 or TRBD2 (5 bases each). Germline V gene data show CDR1 as SGHTA and CDR2 as FQGTGA. The V gene lost 3 bases and the J gene lost 5 bases, with 16 bases spanning the gap. This CDR3 has 15 amino acids. DNA for the CDR3: TGTGCCAGCAGCTTGGGGGTCGTTGTTGGCGAGACCCAGTACTTC. Translating it yields CASSLGVVVGETQYF.

This sequence joins TRBV10-3 and TRBJ1-4, with a weak D call TRBD1 (5 bases). Germline assignment: CDR1 ENHRY and CDR2 SYGVKD. Trimming pared 0 bases from V and 5 bases from J, leaving 10 bases between. The CDR3 length is 15 residues. CDR3 nucleotides: TGTGCCATCAGTGAGTCGAGACAGTTGAATGAAAAACTGTTTTTT. It is translated as CAISESRQLNEKLFF.

This clone was observed a handful of times. The chain is built from TRBV28 and TRBJ1-5, with D unclear. Trimming stripped 3 bases from V and 3 bases from J, with 6 bases between. CDR1 and CDR2 (germline): MDHEN, SYDVKM. The CDR3 extends over 13 amino acids. The CDR3 bases are TGTGCCAGCAGTTTGACCTACAATCAGCCCCAGCATTTT. Its protein is CASSLTYNQPQHF.

CDR3 nucleotides: TGTGCCAGCAGTGACTCAGGACTAGCGGGAGGTACCTACGAGCAGTACTTC. Encoded protein: CASSDSGLAGGTYEQYF. The rearrangement joins TRBV6-4 to TRBJ2-7; 14 bases fit TRBD2. The V gene end was trimmed by 0 bases and the J gene end by 2 bases; junction bases not matched to a gene: 3. The CDR3 length is 17 residues. Per germline, CDR1 MRHNA and CDR2 SNTAGT.

The chain links TRBV7-2 to TRBJ2-3; 8 bases fit TRBD2. V dropped 4 bases and J dropped 0; count of bases not matched to a gene: 3. The CDR3 consists of 15 residues. The V gene's germline CDR1 is SGHTA and CDR2 FQGNSA. CDR3 bases: TGTGCCAGCAGCTCAGGCGGGAGGAGCACAGATACGCAGTATTTT. Residues: CASSSGGRSTDTQYF.

This clone occurred once. The chain uses TRBV16 and TRBJ1-5; unclear D gene. This CDR3 has 15 amino acids. Germline lookup yields CDR1 KGHSY and CDR2 FQNENV. V dropped 4 bases and J dropped 0 bases, with 10 bases sitting between them. The CDR3 coding sequence is TGTGCCAGCAGCCCGACACGAAATAGCAATCAGCCCCAGCATTTT. Protein product: CASSPTRNSNQPQHF.

This clone was recorded a few times. V usage is TRBV28 and J usage is TRBJ1-1; D gene uncertain. This CDR3 is built from 12 residues. Germline CDR1 reads MDHEN; CDR2 reads SYDVKM. V was cut by 4 bases and J by 4 bases, with 7 bases left in between. The CDR3: CASSWRPTEAFF. Here the CDR3 DNA reads TGTGCCAGCAGTTGGAGGCCCACTGAAGCTTTCTTT.

The chain has TRBV7-2 and TRBJ1-2; D ambiguous. This CDR3 has 16 residues. Trimming cost V 5 bases and J 8 bases, with 24 bases left between them. Germline lookup yields CDR1 SGHTA and CDR2 FQGNSA. CDR3 region: CASSQAPPEQRVGYTF. The CDR3 nucleotides are TGTGCCAGCAGCCAAGCCCCCCCGGAACAGAGGGTAGGCTACACCTTC. Full variable domain (outside the CDR3, taken from reference TRBV7-2 and TRBJ1-2): GAGVSQSPSNKVTEKGKDVELRCDPISGHTALYWYRQSLGQGLEFLIYFQGNSAPDKSGLPSDRFSAERTGGSVSTLTIQRTQQEDSAVYLCASSQAPPEQRVGYTFGSGTRLTVV.